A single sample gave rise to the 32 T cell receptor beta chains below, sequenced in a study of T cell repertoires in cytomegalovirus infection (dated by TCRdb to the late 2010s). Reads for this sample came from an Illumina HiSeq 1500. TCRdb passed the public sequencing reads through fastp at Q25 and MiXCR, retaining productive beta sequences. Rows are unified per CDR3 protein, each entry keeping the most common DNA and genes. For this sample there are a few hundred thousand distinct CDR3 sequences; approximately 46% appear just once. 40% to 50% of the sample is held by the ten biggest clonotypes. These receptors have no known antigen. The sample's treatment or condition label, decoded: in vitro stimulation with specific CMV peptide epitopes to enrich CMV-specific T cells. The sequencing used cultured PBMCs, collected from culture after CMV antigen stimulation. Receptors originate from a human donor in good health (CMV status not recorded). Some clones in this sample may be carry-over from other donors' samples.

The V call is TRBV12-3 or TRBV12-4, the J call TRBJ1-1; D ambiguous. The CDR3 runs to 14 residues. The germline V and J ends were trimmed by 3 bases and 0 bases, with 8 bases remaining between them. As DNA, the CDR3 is TGTGCCAGCAGTTTTTGGGAAGTGAACACTGAAGCTTTCTTT. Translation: CASSFWEVNTEAFF.

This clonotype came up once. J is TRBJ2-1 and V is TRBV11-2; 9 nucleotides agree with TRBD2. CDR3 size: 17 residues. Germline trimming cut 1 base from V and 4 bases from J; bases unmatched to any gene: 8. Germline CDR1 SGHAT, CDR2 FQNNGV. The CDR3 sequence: CASSLGRAGGNYNEQFF. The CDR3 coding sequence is TGTGCCAGCAGCTTAGGGCGGGCGGGGGGGAATTACAATGAGCAGTTCTTC.

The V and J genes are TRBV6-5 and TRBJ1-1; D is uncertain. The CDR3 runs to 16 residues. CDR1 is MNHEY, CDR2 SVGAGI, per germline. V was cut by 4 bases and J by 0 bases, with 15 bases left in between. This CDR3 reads CASSFGRATMNTEAFF. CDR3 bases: TGTGCCAGCAGTTTCGGACGGGCTACTATGAACACTGAAGCTTTCTTT.

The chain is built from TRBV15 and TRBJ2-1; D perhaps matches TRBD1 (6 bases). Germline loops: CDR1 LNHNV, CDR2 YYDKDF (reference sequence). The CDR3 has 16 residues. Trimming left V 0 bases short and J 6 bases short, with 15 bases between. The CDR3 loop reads CATSRDRGTGSNEQFF. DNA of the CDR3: TGTGCCACCAGCAGAGATAGGGGGACGGGGAGCAATGAGCAGTTCTTC.

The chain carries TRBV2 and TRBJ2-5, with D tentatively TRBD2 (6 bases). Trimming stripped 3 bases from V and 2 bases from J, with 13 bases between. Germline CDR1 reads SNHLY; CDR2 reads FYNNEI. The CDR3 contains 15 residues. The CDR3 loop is CASSEMGGSQETQYF. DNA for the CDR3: TGTGCCAGCAGTGAGATGGGAGGTTCGCAAGAGACCCAGTACTTC.

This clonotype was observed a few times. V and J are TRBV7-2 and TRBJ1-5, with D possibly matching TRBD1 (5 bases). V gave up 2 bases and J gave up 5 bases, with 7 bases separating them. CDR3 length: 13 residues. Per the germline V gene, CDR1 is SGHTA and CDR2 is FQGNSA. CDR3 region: CASSLRGYQPQHF. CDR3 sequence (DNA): TGTGCCAGCAGCTTAAGGGGTTATCAGCCCCAGCATTTT.

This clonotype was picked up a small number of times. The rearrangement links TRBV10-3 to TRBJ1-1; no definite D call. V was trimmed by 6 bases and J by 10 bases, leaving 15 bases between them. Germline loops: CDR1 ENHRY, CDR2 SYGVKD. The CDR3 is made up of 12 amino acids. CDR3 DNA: TGTGCCATCAGGTCGATCTCGAGCGGAGCTTTCTTT. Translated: CAIRSISSGAFF.

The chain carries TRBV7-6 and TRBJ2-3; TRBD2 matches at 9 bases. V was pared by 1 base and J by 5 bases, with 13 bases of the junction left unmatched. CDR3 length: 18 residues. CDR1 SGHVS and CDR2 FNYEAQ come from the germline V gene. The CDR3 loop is CASSLVGRGLAWGDTQYF. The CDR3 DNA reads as TGTGCCAGCAGCTTAGTAGGTCGAGGACTAGCGTGGGGAGATACGCAGTATTTT. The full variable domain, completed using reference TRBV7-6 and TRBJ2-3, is GAGVSQSPRYKVTKRGQDVALRCDPISGHVSLYWYRQALGQGPEFLTYFNYEAQQDKSGLPNDRFSAERPEGSISTLTIQRTEQRDSAMYRCASSLVGRGLAWGDTQYFGPGTRLTVL.

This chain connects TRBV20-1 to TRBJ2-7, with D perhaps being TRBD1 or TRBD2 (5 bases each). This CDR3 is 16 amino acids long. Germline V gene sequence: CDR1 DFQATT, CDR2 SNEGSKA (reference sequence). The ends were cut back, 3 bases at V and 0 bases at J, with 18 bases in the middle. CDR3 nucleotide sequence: TGCAGTGCTAGCCACCCCGACAGAGGGAGCTCCTACGAGCAGTACTTC. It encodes CSASHPDRGSSYEQYF.

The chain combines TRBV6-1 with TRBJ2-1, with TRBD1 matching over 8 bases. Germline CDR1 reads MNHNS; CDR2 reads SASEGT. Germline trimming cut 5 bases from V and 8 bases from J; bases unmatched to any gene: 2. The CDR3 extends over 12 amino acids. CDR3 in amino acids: CASSWGQDEQFF. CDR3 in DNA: TGTGCCAGCAGTTGGGGACAGGATGAGCAGTTCTTC.

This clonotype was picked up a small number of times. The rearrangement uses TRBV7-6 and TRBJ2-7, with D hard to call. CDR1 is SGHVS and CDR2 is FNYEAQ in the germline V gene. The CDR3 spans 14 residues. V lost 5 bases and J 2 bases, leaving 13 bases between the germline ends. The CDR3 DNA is TGTGCCAGCAGCCCACCTGACCGAACCTACGAGCAGTACTTC. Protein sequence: CASSPPDRTYEQYF.

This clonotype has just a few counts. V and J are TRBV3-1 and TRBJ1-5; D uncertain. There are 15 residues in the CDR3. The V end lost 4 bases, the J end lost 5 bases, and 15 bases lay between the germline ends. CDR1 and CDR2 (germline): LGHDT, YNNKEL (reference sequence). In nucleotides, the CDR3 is TGTGCCAGCAGCCTCAGGCCAGGCCGACATCAGCCCCAGCATTTT. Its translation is CASSLRPGRHQPQHF.

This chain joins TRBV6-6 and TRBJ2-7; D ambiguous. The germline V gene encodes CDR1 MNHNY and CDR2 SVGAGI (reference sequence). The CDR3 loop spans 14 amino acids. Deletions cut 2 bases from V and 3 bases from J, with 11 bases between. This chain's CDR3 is CASSYPTESYEQYF. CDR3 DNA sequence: TGTGCCAGCAGTTACCCCACTGAAAGCTACGAGCAGTACTTC.

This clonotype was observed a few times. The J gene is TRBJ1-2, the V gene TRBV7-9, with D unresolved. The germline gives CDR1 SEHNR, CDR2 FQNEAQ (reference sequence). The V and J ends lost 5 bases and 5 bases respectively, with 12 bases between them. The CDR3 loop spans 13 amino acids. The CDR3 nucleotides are TGTGCCAGCAGCCGGAGGACGGATTATGGCTACACCTTC. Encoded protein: CASSRRTDYGYTF.

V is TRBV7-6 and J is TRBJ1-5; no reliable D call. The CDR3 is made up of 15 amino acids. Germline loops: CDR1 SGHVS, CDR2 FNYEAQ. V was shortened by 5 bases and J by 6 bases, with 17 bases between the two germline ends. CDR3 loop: CASSPHSRSGQPQHF. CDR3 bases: TGTGCCAGCAGCCCCCATTCCCGGTCGGGTCAGCCCCAGCATTTT.

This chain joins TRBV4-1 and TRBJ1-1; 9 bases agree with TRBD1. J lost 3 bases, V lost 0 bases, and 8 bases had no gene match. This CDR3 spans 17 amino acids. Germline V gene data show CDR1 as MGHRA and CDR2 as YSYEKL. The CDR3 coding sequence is TGCGCCAGCAGCCAAGATTTAGGGACAGGGCCGGACACTGAAGCTTTCTTT. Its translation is CASSQDLGTGPDTEAFF.

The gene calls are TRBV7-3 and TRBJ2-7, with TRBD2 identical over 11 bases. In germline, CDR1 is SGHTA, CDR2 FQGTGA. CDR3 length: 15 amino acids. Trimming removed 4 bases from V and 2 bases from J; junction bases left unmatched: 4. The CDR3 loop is CASSSGLAEPYEQYF. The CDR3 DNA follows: TGTGCCAGCAGCTCGGGACTAGCGGAACCCTACGAGCAGTACTTC.

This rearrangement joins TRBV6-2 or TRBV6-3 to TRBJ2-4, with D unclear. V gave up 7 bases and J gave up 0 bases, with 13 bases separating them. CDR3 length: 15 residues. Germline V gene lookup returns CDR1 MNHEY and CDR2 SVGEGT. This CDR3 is CASTAQRLAKNIQYF. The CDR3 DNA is TGTGCCAGCACCGCACAGCGTCTAGCCAAAAACATTCAGTACTTC.

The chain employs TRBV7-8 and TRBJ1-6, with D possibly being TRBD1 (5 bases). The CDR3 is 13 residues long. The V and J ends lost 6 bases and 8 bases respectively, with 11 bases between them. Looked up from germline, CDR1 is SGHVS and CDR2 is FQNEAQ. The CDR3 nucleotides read TGTGCCAGCAGACAGGCCGATGATTCACCCCTCCACTTT. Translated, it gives CASRQADDSPLHF.

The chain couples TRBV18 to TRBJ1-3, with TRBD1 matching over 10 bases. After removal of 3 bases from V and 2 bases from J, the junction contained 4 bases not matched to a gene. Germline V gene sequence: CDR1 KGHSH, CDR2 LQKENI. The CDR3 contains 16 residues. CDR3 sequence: CASSPGTGATGNTIYF. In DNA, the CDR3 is TGTGCCAGCTCACCCGGGACAGGGGCGACTGGAAACACCATATATTTT. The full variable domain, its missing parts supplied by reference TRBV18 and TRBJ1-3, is NAGVMQNPRHLVRRRGQEARLRCSPMKGHSHVYWYRQLPEEGLKFMVYLQKENIIDESGMPKERFSAEFPKEGPSILRIQQVVRGDSAAYFCASSPGTGATGNTIYFGEGSWLTVV.

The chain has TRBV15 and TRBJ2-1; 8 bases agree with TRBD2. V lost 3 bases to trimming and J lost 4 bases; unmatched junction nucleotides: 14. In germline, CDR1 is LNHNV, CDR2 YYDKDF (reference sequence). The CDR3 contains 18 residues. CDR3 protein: CATSRGPRSGGLYNEQFF. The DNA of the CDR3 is TGTGCCACCAGCAGGGGCCCCCGCAGCGGGGGCCTTTACAATGAGCAGTTCTTC. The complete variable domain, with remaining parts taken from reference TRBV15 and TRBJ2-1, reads DAMVIQNPRYQVTQFGKPVTLSCSQTLNHNVMYWYQQKSSQAPKLLFHYYDKDFNNEADTPDNFQSRRPNTSFCFLDIRSPGLGDTAMYLCATSRGPRSGGLYNEQFFGPGTRLTVL.

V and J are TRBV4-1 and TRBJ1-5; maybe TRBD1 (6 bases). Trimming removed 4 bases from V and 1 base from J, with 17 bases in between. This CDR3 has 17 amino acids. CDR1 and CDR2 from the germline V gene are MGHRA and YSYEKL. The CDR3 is CASSPQAGALSNQPQHF. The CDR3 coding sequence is TGCGCCAGCAGCCCCCAAGCGGGGGCTCTCAGCAATCAGCCCCAGCATTTT.

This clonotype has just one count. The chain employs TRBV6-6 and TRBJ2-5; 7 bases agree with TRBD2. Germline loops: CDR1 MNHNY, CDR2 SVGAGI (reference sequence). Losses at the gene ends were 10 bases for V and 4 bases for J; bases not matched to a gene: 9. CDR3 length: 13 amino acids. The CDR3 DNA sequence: TGTGCCACCCACCCGTGGGGGGGAGAGACCCAGTACTTC. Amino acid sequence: CATHPWGGETQYF.

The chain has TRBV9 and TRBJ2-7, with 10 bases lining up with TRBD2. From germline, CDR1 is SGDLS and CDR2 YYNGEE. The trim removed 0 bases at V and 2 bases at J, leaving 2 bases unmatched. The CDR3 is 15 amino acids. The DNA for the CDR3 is TGTGCCAGCAGCGTAGACAGCGGGGGGGCCTACGAGCAGTACTTC. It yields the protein CASSVDSGGAYEQYF.

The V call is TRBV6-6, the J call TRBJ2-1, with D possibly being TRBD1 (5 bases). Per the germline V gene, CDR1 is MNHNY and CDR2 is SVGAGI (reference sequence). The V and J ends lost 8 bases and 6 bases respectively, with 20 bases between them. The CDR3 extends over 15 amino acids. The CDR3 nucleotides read TGTGCCAGCCCCACTCCACCAGGGTCGGTCAATGAGCAGTTCTTC. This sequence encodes CASPTPPGSVNEQFF.

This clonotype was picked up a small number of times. The CDR3 bases are TGCAGCGTTGATGCCAGGGCGATAGATACGCAGTATTTT. Protein sequence: CSVDARAIDTQYF. This chain connects TRBV29-1 to TRBJ2-3; weak D call: TRBD1 (5 bases). V was pared by 3 bases and J by 5 bases, with 12 bases between. The CDR3 has 13 amino acids. Germline V gene sequence: CDR1 SQVTM, CDR2 ANQGSEA.

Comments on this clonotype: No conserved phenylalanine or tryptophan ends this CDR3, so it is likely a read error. Here the CDR3 DNA reads TGTGCCAGCAGCCTACTAACGGATACGCAGTATTTA. Protein: CASSLLTDTQYL. The chain links TRBV12-3 or TRBV12-4 to TRBJ2-3; no clear D. The V end was cut by 6 bases, the J end by 6 bases, with 10 bases between. There are 12 residues in the CDR3.

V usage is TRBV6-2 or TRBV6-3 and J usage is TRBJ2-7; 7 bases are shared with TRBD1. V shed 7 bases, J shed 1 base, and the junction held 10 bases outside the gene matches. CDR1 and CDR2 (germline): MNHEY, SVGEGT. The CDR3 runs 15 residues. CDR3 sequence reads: CASTRQGILSYEQYF. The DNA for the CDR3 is TGTGCCAGCACTCGACAGGGTATTTTATCCTACGAGCAGTACTTC.

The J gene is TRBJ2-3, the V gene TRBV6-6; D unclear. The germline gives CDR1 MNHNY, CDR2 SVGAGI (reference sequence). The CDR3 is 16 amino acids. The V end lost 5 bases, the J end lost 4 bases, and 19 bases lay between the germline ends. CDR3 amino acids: CASSTRLELSADTQYF. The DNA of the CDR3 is TGTGCCAGCAGTACCCGACTCGAGCTCTCCGCAGATACGCAGTATTTT.

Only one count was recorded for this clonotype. The CDR3 DNA reads TGTGCCACCCAGGGAGCAGATACGCAGTATTTT. Residues: CATQGADTQYF. The rearrangement links TRBV10-3 to TRBJ2-3; D could derive from TRBD1 or TRBD2 (5 bases each). Germline CDR1 and CDR2: ENHRY and SYGVKD. Trimming stripped 10 bases from V and 4 bases from J, with 9 bases between. The CDR3 extends over 11 amino acids.

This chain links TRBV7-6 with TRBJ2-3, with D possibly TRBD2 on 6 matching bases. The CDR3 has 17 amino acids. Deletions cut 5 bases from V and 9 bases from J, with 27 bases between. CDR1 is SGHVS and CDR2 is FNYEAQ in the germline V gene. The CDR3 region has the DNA TGTGCCAGCAGCCCCAGAGGGCGGGACCGGGGGATATACACGCAGTATTTT. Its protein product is CASSPRGRDRGIYTQYF.

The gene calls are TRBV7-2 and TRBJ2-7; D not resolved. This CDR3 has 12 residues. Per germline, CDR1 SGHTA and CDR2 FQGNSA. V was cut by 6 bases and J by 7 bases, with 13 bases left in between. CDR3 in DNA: TGTGCCAGCAGTCCTTATTTGAGAGAGCAGTACTTC. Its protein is CASSPYLREQYF. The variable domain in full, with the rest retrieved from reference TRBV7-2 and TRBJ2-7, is GAGVSQSPSNKVTEKGKDVELRCDPISGHTALYWYRQSLGQGLEFLIYFQGNSAPDKSGLPSDRFSAERTGGSVSTLTIQRTQQEDSAVYLCASSPYLREQYFGPGTRLTVT.